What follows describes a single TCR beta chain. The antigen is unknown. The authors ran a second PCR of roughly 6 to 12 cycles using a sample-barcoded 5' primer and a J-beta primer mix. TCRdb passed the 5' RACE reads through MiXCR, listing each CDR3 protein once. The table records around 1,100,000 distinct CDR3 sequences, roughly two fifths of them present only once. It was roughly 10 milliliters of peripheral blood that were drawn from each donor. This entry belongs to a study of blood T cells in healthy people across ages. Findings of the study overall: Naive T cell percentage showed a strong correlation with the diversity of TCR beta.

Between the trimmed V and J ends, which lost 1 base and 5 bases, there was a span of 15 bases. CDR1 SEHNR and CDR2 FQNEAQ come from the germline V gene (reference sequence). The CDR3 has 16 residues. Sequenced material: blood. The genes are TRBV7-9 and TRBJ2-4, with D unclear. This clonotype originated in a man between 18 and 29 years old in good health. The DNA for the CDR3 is TGTGCCAGCAGCTTAGTTGTGGGGTATGTGGAAAACATTCAGTACTTC. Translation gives CASSLVVGYVENIQYF.